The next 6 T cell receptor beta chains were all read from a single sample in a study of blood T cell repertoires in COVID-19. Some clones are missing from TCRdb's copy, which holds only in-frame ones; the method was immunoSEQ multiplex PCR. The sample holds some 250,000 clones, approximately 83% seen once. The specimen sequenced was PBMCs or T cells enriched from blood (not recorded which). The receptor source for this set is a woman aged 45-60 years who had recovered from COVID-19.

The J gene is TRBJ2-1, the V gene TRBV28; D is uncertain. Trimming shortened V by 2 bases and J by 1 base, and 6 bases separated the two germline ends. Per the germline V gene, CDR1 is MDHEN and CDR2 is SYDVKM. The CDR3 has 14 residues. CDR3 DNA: TGTGCCAGCAGTTTAATCGGGTCCTACAATGAGCAGTTCTTC. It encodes CASSLIGSYNEQFF. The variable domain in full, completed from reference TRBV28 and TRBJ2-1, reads DVKVTQSSRYLVKRTGEKVFLECVQDMDHENMFWYRQDPGLGLRLIYFSYDVKMKEKGDIPEGYSVSREKKERFSLILESASTNQTSMYLCASSLIGSYNEQFFGPGTRLTVL.

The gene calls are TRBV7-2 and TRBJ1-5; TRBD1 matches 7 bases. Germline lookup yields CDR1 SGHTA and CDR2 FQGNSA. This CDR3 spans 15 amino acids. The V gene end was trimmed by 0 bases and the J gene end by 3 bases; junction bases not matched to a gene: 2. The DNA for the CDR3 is TGTGCCAGCAGCTTAGCAGGGGGCAACAATCAGCCCCAGCATTTT. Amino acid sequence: CASSLAGGNNQPQHF.

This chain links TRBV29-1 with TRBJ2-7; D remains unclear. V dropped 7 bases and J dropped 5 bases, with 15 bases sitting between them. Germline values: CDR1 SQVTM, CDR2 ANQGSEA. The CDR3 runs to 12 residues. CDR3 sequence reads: CSARGGLNEQYF. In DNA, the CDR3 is TGCAGCGCCAGAGGTGGTTTGAACGAGCAGTACTTC.

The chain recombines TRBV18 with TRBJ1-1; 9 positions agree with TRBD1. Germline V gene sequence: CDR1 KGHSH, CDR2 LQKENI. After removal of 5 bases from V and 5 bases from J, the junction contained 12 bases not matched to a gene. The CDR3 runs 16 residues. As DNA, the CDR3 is TGTGCCAGCTCAAGTAGCCAAGGACAGGGGAAGACTGAAGCTTTCTTT. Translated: CASSSSQGQGKTEAFF.

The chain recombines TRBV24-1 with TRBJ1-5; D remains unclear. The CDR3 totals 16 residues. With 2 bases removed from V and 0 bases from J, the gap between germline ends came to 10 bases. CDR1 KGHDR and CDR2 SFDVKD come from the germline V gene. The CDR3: CATSDSRINSNQPQHF. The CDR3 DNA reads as TGTGCCACCAGTGATTCCAGGATTAATAGCAATCAGCCCCAGCATTTT.

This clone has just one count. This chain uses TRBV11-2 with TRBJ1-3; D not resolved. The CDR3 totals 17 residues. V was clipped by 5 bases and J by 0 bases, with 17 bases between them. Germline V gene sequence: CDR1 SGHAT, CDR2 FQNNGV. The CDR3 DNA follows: TGTGCCAGCAGCCCACGGCACAGCATTACCTCTGGAAACACCATATATTTT. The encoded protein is CASSPRHSITSGNTIYF.